This T cell receptor (beta chain) came from a study of blood T cell repertoires in COVID-19. Study context: The United States, Italy and Spain provided the acute and convalescent COVID-19 samples. T cells, B-cell-depleted T cells, or PBMCs supplied cDNA or gDNA.

Per the study methods: Estimated nucleated cell counts came from reference gene primer amplification. The assay was immunoSEQ multiplex PCR, and TCRdb's table has in-frame clones only and misses some. V, J and clone size were drawn from that table, and D and trimming were deduced from the DNA. This table has around 40,000 clones, roughly 90% appearing once. Material for sequencing was peripheral blood. The TCR originated in a human donor in a cohort sampled during active COVID-19.

In DNA, the CDR3 is TGTGCCAGCAGTCGGACTAGCGGGAATGAGCAGTTCTTC. Translating gives CASSRTSGNEQFF. This rearrangement joins TRBV27 to TRBJ2-1; 11 nucleotides match TRBD2. CDR3 size: 13 residues. V trimming: 5 bases; J trimming: 7 bases; junction bases outside the gene matches: 1. Germline-derived CDR1 and CDR2 are MNHEY and SMNVEV (reference sequence).